Presented here are 30 T cell receptor beta chains from one specimen sequenced in a study of cytomegalovirus exposure and HLA in healthy donors (dated by TCRdb to 2016 to 2017). Receptor libraries were prepared by the immunoSEQ multiplex PCR assay. TCRdb re-hosts the immuneACCESS table, in-frame sequences only. Its copies lack some clones; in the studies checked, an unresolved V gene accounts for under half of them, and the cause for the rest is not known. This sample gives 100,000 to 150,000 clones in total; about 91% of them show up just once. Together, the top ten hold around 1.1% of the sample. Material: PBMCs. These receptors were collected from a young woman in good health and CMV-seronegative.

This clone was seen more than once but under ten times. The gene calls are TRBV6-5 and TRBJ1-6; maybe TRBD1 (6 bases). CDR3 size: 14 residues. V was clipped by 2 bases and J by 7 bases, with 9 bases between them. Germline V CDR1 and CDR2: MNHEY, SVGAGI. CDR3 in amino acids: CASSYGQQNSPLHF. The CDR3, as DNA: TGTGCCAGCAGTTACGGACAGCAGAATTCACCCCTCCACTTT.

The chain couples TRBV5-1 to TRBJ2-5; D gene ambiguous. V dropped 4 bases and J dropped 4 bases, with 8 bases sitting between them. Germline CDR1 and CDR2: SGHRS and YFSETQ. The CDR3 has 12 residues. This CDR3 is CASSTTRETQYF. The CDR3 region has the DNA TGCGCCAGCAGCACTACAAGAGAGACCCAGTACTTC.

This clone appeared a few times. The chain uses TRBV11-2 and TRBJ2-7; D possibly corresponds to TRBD1 (5 bases). The CDR3 extends over 17 amino acids. Trimming left V 5 bases short and J 0 bases short, with 20 bases between. CDR1 and CDR2 from the germline V gene are SGHAT and FQNNGV. The CDR3 sequence is CASSPLSRRTPSYEQYF. CDR3 DNA sequence: TGTGCCAGCAGCCCCCTTAGTCGTAGGACACCCTCCTACGAGCAGTACTTC.

This clone occurred once. The chain has TRBV5-1 and TRBJ2-7, with D unresolved. This CDR3 comprises 13 residues. The germline V gene encodes CDR1 SGHRS and CDR2 YFSETQ. V shed 4 bases and J shed 2 bases, with 10 bases lying between them. CDR3: CASSPWSAYEQYF. Written as DNA, the CDR3 is TGCGCCAGCAGCCCCTGGAGTGCCTACGAGCAGTACTTC.

J is TRBJ2-2 and V is TRBV7-2, with D perhaps matching TRBD1 (6 bases). CDR1 SGHTA and CDR2 FQGNSA come from the germline V gene. There are 16 residues in the CDR3. The V end lost 8 bases, the J end lost 5 bases, and 21 bases lay between the germline ends. CDR3 nucleotides: TGTGCCAGCGGACGGGACAACATGAAGGGGACCGGGGAGCTGTTTTTT. Protein sequence: CASGRDNMKGTGELFF.

The chain uses TRBV27 and TRBJ2-1, with 13 bases lining up with TRBD2. In germline, CDR1 is MNHEY, CDR2 SMNVEV (reference sequence). With V trimmed by 5 bases and J by 0 bases, 7 bases remained unmatched. The CDR3 covers 18 residues. CDR3 sequence: CASSPGTSGTSSYNEQFF. The CDR3 nucleotides are TGTGCCAGCAGTCCCGGGACTAGCGGGACAAGCTCCTACAATGAGCAGTTCTTC.

The chain combines TRBV25-1 with TRBJ1-2; 7 bases align to TRBD1. V shed 5 bases and J 8 bases; nucleotides not matched to a gene: 14. The germline V gene encodes CDR1 MGHDK and CDR2 SYGVNS. The CDR3 runs to 15 residues. Here the CDR3 DNA reads TGTGCCAGCAGTCCTAGACAGGGTCTAGTTTACGGCTACACCTTC. The encoded protein is CASSPRQGLVYGYTF.

This clone was detected only once. This sequence joins TRBV5-1 and TRBJ2-1, with 10 bases identical to TRBD2. Germline loops: CDR1 SGHRS, CDR2 YFSETQ. V shed 7 bases, J shed 1 base, and the junction held 5 bases outside the gene matches. This CDR3 has 15 residues. The CDR3 coding sequence is TGCGCCAGCGGAAAAGCGGGAGGGTCCTACAATGAGCAGTTCTTC. It specifies CASGKAGGSYNEQFF.

The chain links TRBV9 to TRBJ1-2, with 9 bases lining up with TRBD1. The V and J ends lost 3 bases and 6 bases, in that order; junction bases with no gene match: 9. CDR1 is SGDLS, CDR2 YYNGEE, per germline. The CDR3 runs to 15 residues. This chain's CDR3 is CASSARKQGADGYTF. The DNA of the CDR3 is TGTGCCAGCAGCGCACGGAAACAGGGGGCGGATGGCTACACCTTC.

This chain joins TRBV20-1 and TRBJ1-1; D not resolved. Germline CDR1 is DFQATT and CDR2 is SNEGSKA (reference sequence). The V end was cut by 2 bases, the J end by 3 bases, with 4 bases between. CDR3 size: 11 residues. The CDR3 region is CSARRDTEAFF. CDR3 bases: TGCAGTGCTAGACGGGACACTGAAGCTTTCTTT.

The J gene is TRBJ2-1, the V gene TRBV6-4; 10 bases agree with TRBD2. Germline trimming cut 8 bases from V and 4 bases from J; bases unmatched to any gene: 11. The CDR3 loop spans 16 amino acids. The V gene's germline CDR1 is MRHNA and CDR2 SNTAGT. CDR3 sequence (DNA): TGTGCCAGCGCGGAGGGAAGCGGGGGGGAATACAATGAGCAGTTCTTC. Residues: CASAEGSGGEYNEQFF.

In the case of this clone: Other DNA sequences in this sample translate to the same CDR3. V is TRBV28 and J is TRBJ1-1, with 7 bases fitting TRBD1. The germline gives CDR1 MDHEN, CDR2 SYDVKM. J was trimmed by 1 base and V by 6 bases; bases with no gene match: 2. The CDR3 length is 13 residues. The CDR3 sequence is CASRRQGNTEAFF. The CDR3 DNA sequence: TGTGCCAGCAGACGACAGGGGAACACTGAAGCTTTCTTT.

The V gene is TRBV5-8, the J gene TRBJ1-1, with D unresolved. V was cut by 1 base and J by 3 bases, with 7 bases left in between. The germline gives CDR1 SGHTS, CDR2 YDEGEE. The CDR3 sequence is 13 residues long. In DNA, the CDR3 is TGTGCCAGCAGCTTGAGTAGAGACACTGAAGCTTTCTTT. Protein sequence: CASSLSRDTEAFF. Combining the CDR3 with reference TRBV5-8 and TRBJ1-1 gives the whole variable domain EAGVTQSPTHLIKTRGQQATLRCSPISGHTSVYWYQQALGLGLQFLLWYDEGEERNRGNFPPRFSGRQFPNYSSELNVNALELEDSALYLCASSLSRDTEAFFGQGTRLTVV.

In its sample, this clone was seen a few times. The chain is built from TRBV2 and TRBJ1-4; the D is unclear. Trimming stripped 6 bases from V and 5 bases from J, with 13 bases between. The CDR3 is 14 residues long. Germline V CDR1 and CDR2: SNHLY, FYNNEI. CDR3 protein: CASRPAWVNEKLFF. DNA of the CDR3: TGTGCCAGCAGACCAGCGTGGGTGAATGAAAAACTGTTTTTT.

The genes are TRBV6-1 and TRBJ1-4; 8 bases agree with TRBD1. The CDR3 length is 15 residues. Per the germline V gene, CDR1 is MNHNS and CDR2 is SASEGT. Trimming took 8 bases from V and 8 from J; bases not matched to a gene: 13. DNA of the CDR3: TGTGCCAGCCGTAAAGAGGACAGGGCTCAAGAAAAACTGTTTTTT. Protein sequence: CASRKEDRAQEKLFF.

The count of this clone is one. The chain carries TRBV2 and TRBJ2-5, with D possibly TRBD2 on 5 matching bases. Germline-derived CDR1 and CDR2 are SNHLY and FYNNEI. The CDR3 runs 15 residues. Trimming pared 5 bases from V and 4 bases from J, leaving 17 bases between. The CDR3 protein is CASSPSRLAAETQYF. CDR3 coding DNA: TGTGCCAGCAGTCCCTCGAGGCTAGCCGCAGAGACCCAGTACTTC.

J is TRBJ1-5 and V is TRBV4-2, with D maybe TRBD1 (6 bases). CDR1 is LGHNA, CDR2 YNFKEQ, per germline. This CDR3 comprises 15 residues. V was pared by 5 bases and J by 6 bases, with 17 bases between. CDR3 protein: CASSEQGSGAQPQHF. The CDR3 region has the DNA TGTGCCAGCAGCGAACAGGGAAGTGGAGCTCAGCCCCAGCATTTT.

The chain has TRBV27 and TRBJ2-3; TRBD2 might be the D (6 bases). Deletions cut 4 bases from V and 2 bases from J, with 13 bases between. Germline CDR1 and CDR2: MNHEY and SMNVEV (reference sequence). This CDR3 comprises 15 residues. As DNA, the CDR3 is TGTGCCAGCAGTTCCGTCCGGGGGAACACAGATACGCAGTATTTT. This translates into CASSSVRGNTDTQYF.

The chain carries TRBV28 and TRBJ1-4; 9 bases align to TRBD1. After removal of 6 bases from V and 8 bases from J, the junction contained 7 bases not matched to a gene. Germline V lookup: CDR1 MDHEN, CDR2 SYDVKM. This CDR3 has 14 amino acids. The DNA of the CDR3 is TGTGCCAGCAGGCCGGGACAGGGTTGGGAAAAACTGTTTTTT. Protein: CASRPGQGWEKLFF.

The chain combines TRBV7-2 with TRBJ2-2; D unresolved. There are 15 residues in the CDR3. Trimming stripped 3 bases from V and 1 base from J, with 9 bases between. CDR1 and CDR2 (germline): SGHTA, FQGNSA. The CDR3 loop reads CASSFQRLNTGELFF. Written as DNA, the CDR3 is TGTGCCAGCAGCTTTCAGCGTTTGAACACCGGGGAGCTGTTTTTT.

The J gene is TRBJ2-1, the V gene TRBV19; D is uncertain. The CDR3 length is 15 residues. Trimming pared 0 bases from V and 6 bases from J, leaving 12 bases between. Per germline, CDR1 LNHDA and CDR2 SQIVND (reference sequence). Here the CDR3 reads CASSIDRVPINEQFF. The DNA for the CDR3 is TGTGCCAGTAGTATAGATCGAGTACCTATCAATGAGCAGTTCTTC.

CDR3 residues: CASSRYSGTGNEKLFF. CDR3 in DNA: TGTGCCAGCAGCCGGTATAGCGGGACGGGAAATGAAAAACTGTTTTTT. The gene calls are TRBV5-8 and TRBJ1-4; D perhaps matches TRBD1 (5 bases). Trimming took off 4 bases at V and 5 bases at J, with 18 bases between the two ends. The CDR3 runs 16 residues. Germline V gene lookup returns CDR1 SGHTS and CDR2 YDEGEE.

The chain carries TRBV5-1 and TRBJ1-2; no reliable D call. Germline CDR1 and CDR2: SGHRS and YFSETQ. Between the trimmed V and J ends, which lost 0 bases and 8 bases, there was a span of 20 bases. The CDR3 spans 16 residues. As DNA, the CDR3 is TGCGCCAGCAGCTTGGGAGTAGGGCAGGAAGGGAGCGGCTACACCTTC. This sequence encodes CASSLGVGQEGSGYTF.

The V gene is TRBV6-1, the J gene TRBJ2-3; TRBD2 matches 9 bases. Germline trimming cut 6 bases from V and 4 bases from J; bases unmatched to any gene: 5. CDR3 length equals 14 residues. Germline-derived CDR1 and CDR2 are MNHNS and SASEGT. CDR3: CASRGERGADTQYF. CDR3 nucleotides: TGTGCCAGCAGGGGCGAGCGGGGGGCAGATACGCAGTATTTT.

The rearrangement links TRBV27 to TRBJ1-1, with D unclear. V was shortened by 6 bases and J by 1 base, with 9 bases between the two germline ends. Germline V CDR1 and CDR2: MNHEY, SMNVEV (reference sequence). CDR3 size: 13 residues. CDR3 in amino acids: CASRRSGNTEAFF. The CDR3 DNA follows: TGTGCCAGCAGAAGGTCAGGGAACACTGAAGCTTTCTTT.

V gene TRBV5-6 combines with J gene TRBJ2-7, with 9 nucleotides matching TRBD2. The CDR3 sequence is 15 residues long. Germline lookup yields CDR1 SGHDT and CDR2 YYEEEE. V trimming: 6 bases; J trimming: 3 bases; junction bases outside the gene matches: 10. The CDR3 nucleotides are TGTGCCAGCACCGTCGGGACTAGCTTCCTCTACGAGCAGTACTTC. Amino acid sequence: CASTVGTSFLYEQYF. Full variable domain (missing parts from reference TRBV5-6 and TRBJ2-7): DAGVTQSPTHLIKTRGQQVTLRCSPKSGHDTVSWYQQALGQGPQFIFQYYEEEERQRGNFPDRFSGHQFPNYSSELNVNALLLGDSALYLCASTVGTSFLYEQYFGPGTRLTVT.

J is TRBJ1-5 and V is TRBV6-1; a possible D gene is TRBD1 (5 bases). Trimming took off 6 bases at V and 7 bases at J, with 13 bases between the two ends. Germline CDR1 reads MNHNS; CDR2 reads SASEGT. The CDR3 sequence is 13 residues long. The CDR3 here is CASSPQGGQPQHF. CDR3 nucleotides: TGTGCCAGCAGCCCTCAGGGAGGCCAGCCCCAGCATTTT.

The gene calls are TRBV7-9 and TRBJ2-1, with 14 bases lining up with TRBD2. The V and J ends lost 5 bases and 8 bases, in that order; junction bases with no gene match: 11. Germline CDR1 and CDR2: SEHNR and FQNEAQ (reference sequence). This CDR3 has 17 amino acids. The CDR3 bases are TGTGCCAGCAGCCGCCAGACCGGGACTAGCGGGGGAGATGAGCAGTTCTTC. It yields the protein CASSRQTGTSGGDEQFF.

This clone has more than one count but fewer than ten. CDR3 DNA sequence: TGTGCCAGCAGCGTAGCAGGGGCCCACTATGGCTACACCTTC. Amino acids: CASSVAGAHYGYTF. J is TRBJ1-2 and V is TRBV9; tentative D call: TRBD1 (6 bases). V was shortened by 0 bases and J by 3 bases, with 9 bases between the two germline ends. The CDR3 runs to 14 residues. Germline CDR1 reads SGDLS; CDR2 reads YYNGEE. Combining the CDR3 with reference TRBV9 and TRBJ1-2 gives the whole variable domain DSGVTQTPKHLITATGQRVTLRCSPRSGDLSVYWYQQSLDQGLQFLIQYYNGEERAKGNILERFSAQQFPDLHSELNLSSLELGDSALYFCASSVAGAHYGYTFGSGTRLTVV.

The chain carries TRBV18 and TRBJ1-4; 7 nucleotides line up with TRBD1. This CDR3 has 18 residues. After removal of 1 base from V and 0 bases from J, the junction contained 8 bases not matched to a gene. The germline CDR1 and CDR2 sequences are KGHSH and LQKENI. CDR3 protein: CASSPQGARAATNEKLFF. The DNA of the CDR3 is TGTGCCAGCTCACCACAGGGGGCAAGAGCGGCAACTAATGAAAAACTGTTTTTT.